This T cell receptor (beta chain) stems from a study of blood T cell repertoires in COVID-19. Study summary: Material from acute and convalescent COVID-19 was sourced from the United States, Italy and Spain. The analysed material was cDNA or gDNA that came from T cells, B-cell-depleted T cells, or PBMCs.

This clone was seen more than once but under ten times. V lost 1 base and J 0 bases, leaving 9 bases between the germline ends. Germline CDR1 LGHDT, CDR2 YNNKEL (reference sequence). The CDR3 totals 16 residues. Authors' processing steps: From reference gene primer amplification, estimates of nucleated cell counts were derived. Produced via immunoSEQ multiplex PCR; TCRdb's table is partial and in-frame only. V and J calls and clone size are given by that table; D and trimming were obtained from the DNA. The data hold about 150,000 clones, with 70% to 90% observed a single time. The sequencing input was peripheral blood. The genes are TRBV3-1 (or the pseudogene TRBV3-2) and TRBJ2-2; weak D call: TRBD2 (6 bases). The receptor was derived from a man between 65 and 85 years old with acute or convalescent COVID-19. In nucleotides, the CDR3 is TGTGCCAGCAGCCAAGGGGTAGCGGCGAACACCGGGGAGCTGTTTTTT. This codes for CASSQGVAANTGELFF.